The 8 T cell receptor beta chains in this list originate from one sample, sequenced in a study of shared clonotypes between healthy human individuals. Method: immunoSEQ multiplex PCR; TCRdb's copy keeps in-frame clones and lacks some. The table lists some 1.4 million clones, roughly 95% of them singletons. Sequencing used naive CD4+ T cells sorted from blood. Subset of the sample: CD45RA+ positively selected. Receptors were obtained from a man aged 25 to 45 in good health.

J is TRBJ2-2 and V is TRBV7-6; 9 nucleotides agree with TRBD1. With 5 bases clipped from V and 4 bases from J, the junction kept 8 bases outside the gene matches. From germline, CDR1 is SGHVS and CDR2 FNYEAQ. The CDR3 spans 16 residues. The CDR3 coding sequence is TGTGCCAGCAGCCCAGCCGGGACAGGGTTCACCGGGGAGCTGTTTTTT. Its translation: CASSPAGTGFTGELFF.

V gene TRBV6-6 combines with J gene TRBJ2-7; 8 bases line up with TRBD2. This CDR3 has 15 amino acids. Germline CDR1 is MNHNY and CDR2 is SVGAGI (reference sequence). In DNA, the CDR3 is TGTGCTTCATCGGGGGACGGGAGGGTCGCGCGCGAGCAGTACTTC. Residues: CASSGDGRVAREQYF.

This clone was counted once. CDR3 sequence: CAISETPSRGVNNEQFF. CDR3 coding DNA: TGTGCCATCAGTGAGACCCCTAGTAGGGGGGTCAACAATGAGCAGTTCTTC. The rearrangement links TRBV10-3 to TRBJ2-1; D possibly uses TRBD1 or TRBD2 (6 bases each). The CDR3 length is 17 residues. The V gene lost 2 bases and the J gene lost 5 bases, with 19 bases spanning the gap. In germline, CDR1 is ENHRY, CDR2 SYGVKD.

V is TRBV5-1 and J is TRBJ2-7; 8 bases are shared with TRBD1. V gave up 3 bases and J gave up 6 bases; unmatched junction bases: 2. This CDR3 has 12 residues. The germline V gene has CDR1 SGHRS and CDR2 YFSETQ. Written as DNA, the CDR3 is TGCGCCAGCAGCTCTACAGGGGGCGAGCAGTACTTC. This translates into CASSSTGGEQYF.

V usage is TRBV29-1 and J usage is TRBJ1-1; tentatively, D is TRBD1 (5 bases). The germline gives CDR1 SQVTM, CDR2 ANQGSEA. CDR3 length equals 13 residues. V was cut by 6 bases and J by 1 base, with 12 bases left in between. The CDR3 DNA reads TGCAGCGTCAAGGGCAGGGCGAACACTGAAGCTTTCTTT. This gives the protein CSVKGRANTEAFF.

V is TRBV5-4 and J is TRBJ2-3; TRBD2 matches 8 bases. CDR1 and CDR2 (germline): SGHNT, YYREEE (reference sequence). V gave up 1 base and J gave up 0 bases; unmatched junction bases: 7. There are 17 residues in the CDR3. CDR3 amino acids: CASSLLVSGTSTDTQYF. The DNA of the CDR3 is TGTGCCAGCAGCTTGTTGGTTAGCGGGACTAGCACAGATACGCAGTATTTT. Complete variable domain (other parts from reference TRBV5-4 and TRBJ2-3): ETGVTQSPTHLIKTRGQQVTLRCSSQSGHNTVSWYQQALGQGPQFIFQYYREEENGRGNFPPRFSGLQFPNYSSELNVNALELDDSALYLCASSLLVSGTSTDTQYFGPGTRLTVL.

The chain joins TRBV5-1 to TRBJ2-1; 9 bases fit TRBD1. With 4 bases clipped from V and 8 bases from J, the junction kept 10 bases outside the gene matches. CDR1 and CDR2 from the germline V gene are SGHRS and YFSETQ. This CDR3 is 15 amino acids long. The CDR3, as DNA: TGCGCCAGCAGCAAAACCGGGACAGGGATCCATGAGCAGTTCTTC. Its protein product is CASSKTGTGIHEQFF.

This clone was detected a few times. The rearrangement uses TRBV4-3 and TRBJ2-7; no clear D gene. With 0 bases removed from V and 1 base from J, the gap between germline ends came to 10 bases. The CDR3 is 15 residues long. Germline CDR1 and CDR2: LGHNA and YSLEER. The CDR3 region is CASSQDYGRSYEQYF. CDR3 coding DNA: TGCGCCAGCAGCCAAGACTACGGACGGTCCTACGAGCAGTACTTC.